This T cell receptor beta chain is drawn from a study of OX40 agonist ivuxolimab in advanced cancers. Study-level background: The drug used for patients, ivuxolimab, was an agonistic anti-OX40 (CD134) antibody. Across the patients, intravenous ivuxolimab was delivered every 2 weeks at 0.01 to 10 mg/kg. Whole-study findings and limits: Among some nonresponders, normalized T-cell clonal expansion was also low.

Blood was sampled at baseline, cycle 4 day 1, and cycle 7 day 1. The J segment lost 4 bases and the V segment lost 5 bases, leaving 5 bases of the junction unmatched. The CDR3 contains 15 residues. The germline CDR1 and CDR2 sequences are MNHEY and SMNVEV (reference sequence). Notes on this clone: No antigen is known for it.

The protocol was immunoSEQ multiplex PCR, while the TCRdb copy is restricted to in-frame clones and leaves out a portion. The repertoire holds tens of thousands of clones, over 75% seen once, with 5.5% in the top ten. The clonotype was recovered from an adult with an advanced solid tumor such as melanoma, head and neck, liver or kidney cancer. V gene TRBV27 combines with J gene TRBJ1-4, with 9 bases aligning to TRBD1. The sequencing used CD4+ or CD8+ T cells sorted from blood, collected in a trial of the OX40 agonist ivuxolimab. CDR3 sequence (DNA): TGTGCCAGCAGTACCCGACAGGGGGGTAATGAAAAACTGTTTTTT. Its translation: CASSTRQGGNEKLFF. Based on the CDR3 plus reference TRBV27 and TRBJ1-4, the full variable domain is EAQVTQNPRYLITVTGKKLTVTCSQNMNHEYMSWYRQDPGLGLRQIYYSMNVEVTDKGDVPEGYKVSRKEKRNFPLILESPSPNQTSLYFCASSTRQGGNEKLFFGSGTQLSVL.